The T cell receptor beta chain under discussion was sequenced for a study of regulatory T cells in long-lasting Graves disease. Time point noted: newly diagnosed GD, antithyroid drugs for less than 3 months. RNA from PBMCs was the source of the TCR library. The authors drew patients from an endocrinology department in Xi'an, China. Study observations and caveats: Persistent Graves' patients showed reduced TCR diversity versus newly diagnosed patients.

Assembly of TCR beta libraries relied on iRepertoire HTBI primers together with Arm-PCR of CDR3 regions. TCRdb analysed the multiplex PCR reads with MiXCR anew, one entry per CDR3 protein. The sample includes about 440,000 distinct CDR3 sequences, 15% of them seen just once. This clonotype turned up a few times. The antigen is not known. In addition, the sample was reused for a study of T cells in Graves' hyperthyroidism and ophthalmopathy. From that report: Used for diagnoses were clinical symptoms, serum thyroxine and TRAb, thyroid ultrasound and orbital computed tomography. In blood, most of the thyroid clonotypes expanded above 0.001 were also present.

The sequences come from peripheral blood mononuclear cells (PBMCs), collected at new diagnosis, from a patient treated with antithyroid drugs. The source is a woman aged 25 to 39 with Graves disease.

The CDR3 nucleotides read TGTGCCAGCAGCTTAACGTTGGCGTCAGGGAAGAATGAGCAGTTCTTC. Encoded protein: CASSLTLASGKNEQFF. The chain recombines TRBV7-3 with TRBJ2-1; possibly TRBD1 for D (5 bases). CDR3 size: 16 residues. Germline CDR1 reads SGHTA; CDR2 reads FQGTGA. Trimming stripped 0 bases from V and 7 bases from J, with 16 bases between.